This entry lists 24 T cell receptor beta chains sequenced from one sample in a study of radiotherapy plus CTLA-4 blockade in lung cancer. The assay was immunoSEQ multiplex PCR, and TCRdb's table has in-frame clones only and misses some. The sample has about 87,000 clones, more than 85% seen once. The sequences come from peripheral blood, collected from a patient treated with radiotherapy plus ipilimumab. All receptors derive from a human donor with non-small cell lung cancer that progressed on radiotherapy plus ipilimumab.

The chain combines TRBV5-1 with TRBJ2-3; D remains ambiguous. This CDR3 is built from 14 residues. The V and J ends lost 1 base and 0 bases respectively, with 6 bases between them. Germline V gene data show CDR1 as SGHRS and CDR2 as YFSETQ. The chain's CDR3 is CASSLFDSTDTQYF. CDR3 nucleotide sequence: TGCGCCAGCAGCTTGTTCGATAGCACAGATACGCAGTATTTT.

This chain connects TRBV7-9 to TRBJ1-3; D not resolved. V lost 5 bases and J lost 4, with 6 bases in between. This CDR3 is built from 12 residues. Germline CDR1 SEHNR, CDR2 FQNEAQ (reference sequence). CDR3 amino acids: CASSPSGNTIYF. CDR3 coding DNA: TGTGCCAGCAGCCCATCCGGAAACACCATATATTTT.

The genes are TRBV9 and TRBJ2-3, with a weak D call TRBD1 (6 bases). In germline, CDR1 is SGDLS, CDR2 YYNGEE. The ends were cut back, 3 bases at V and 2 bases at J, with 13 bases in the middle. The length of the CDR3 is 15 residues. The CDR3 DNA follows: TGTGCCAGCAGCGCCCTACAGGGAAACACAGATACGCAGTATTTT. Translation: CASSALQGNTDTQYF.

The chain recombines TRBV9 with TRBJ2-3; no firm D call. Trimming removed 6 bases from V and 3 bases from J, with 11 bases in between. Germline V gene data show CDR1 as SGDLS and CDR2 as YYNGEE. This CDR3 region has 13 residues. CDR3 in DNA: TGTGCCAGCACCGGACCCTTTACAGATACGCAGTATTTT. Amino acids: CASTGPFTDTQYF.

This chain uses TRBV18 with TRBJ1-4; the D gene is possibly TRBD1 (5 bases). V was cut by 6 bases and J by 2 bases, with 13 bases left in between. CDR1 is KGHSH, CDR2 LQKENI, per germline. The CDR3 loop spans 15 amino acids. CDR3 sequence: CASSLRVSTNEKLFF. DNA of the CDR3: TGTGCCAGCTCCCTCAGGGTTTCTACTAATGAAAAACTGTTTTTT.

This clone came up once. The gene calls are TRBV18 and TRBJ1-4; D is unclear. Germline CDR1 KGHSH, CDR2 LQKENI. The CDR3 extends over 12 amino acids. Trimming stripped 1 base from V and 12 bases from J, with 9 bases between. CDR3 region: CASSPQGLELFF. The CDR3, as DNA: TGTGCCAGCTCACCACAAGGTCTAGAACTGTTTTTT.

The V and J genes are TRBV13 and TRBJ1-6; 8 nucleotides agree with TRBD1. CDR1 is PRHDT, CDR2 FYEKMQ, per germline (reference sequence). J was trimmed by 7 bases and V by 1 base; bases with no gene match: 6. The CDR3 consists of 16 residues. CDR3 nucleotides: TGTGCCAGCAGCTTAGAAAGGGCAGGGGGCAATTCACCCCTCCACTTT. Its protein is CASSLERAGGNSPLHF.

The CDR3 sequence: CASRPGHFGNQPQHF. For the CDR3, the DNA is TGTGCCAGCAGGCCGGGACACTTCGGCAATCAGCCCCAGCATTTT. V and J are TRBV6-6 and TRBJ1-5, with D perhaps TRBD1 (6 bases). The germline CDR1 and CDR2 sequences are MNHNY and SVGAGI (reference sequence). The V end was cut by 6 bases, the J end by 2 bases, with 14 bases between. CDR3 size: 15 residues.

The rearrangement joins TRBV29-1 to TRBJ2-5; D is possibly TRBD2 (7 bases). This CDR3 region has 14 residues. Trimming removed 7 bases from V and 2 bases from J, with 17 bases in between. The germline V gene encodes CDR1 SQVTM and CDR2 ANQGSEA. The CDR3 DNA sequence: TGCAGCGCAGGGGCGGGGGCAGTTCAAGAGACCCAGTACTTC. Its protein is CSAGAGAVQETQYF. Looking up the rest from reference TRBV29-1 and TRBJ2-5 gives the full variable domain: SAVISQKPSRDICQRGTSLTIQCQVDSQVTMMFWYRQQPGQSLTLIATANQGSEATYESGFVIDKFPISRPNLTFSTLTVSNMSPEDSSIYLCSAGAGAVQETQYFGPGTRLLVL.

This chain connects TRBV6-1 to TRBJ2-5; perhaps TRBD1 as D (6 bases). V dropped 4 bases and J dropped 7 bases, with 16 bases sitting between them. CDR1 MNHNS and CDR2 SASEGT come from the germline V gene. The length of the CDR3 is 14 residues. The CDR3 DNA reads as TGTGCCAGCAGTGGGACAGTCACGCAGGGGACCCAGTACTTC. It yields the protein CASSGTVTQGTQYF.

The chain employs TRBV2 and TRBJ2-7; 10 bases align to TRBD2. J lost 0 bases, V lost 4 bases, and 6 bases had no gene match. Germline loops: CDR1 SNHLY, CDR2 FYNNEI. The CDR3 is 16 amino acids. In nucleotides, the CDR3 is TGTGCCAGCAGTGGGACTAGCGGAACTCTCTCCTACGAGCAGTACTTC. This sequence encodes CASSGTSGTLSYEQYF. The variable domain in full, completed from reference TRBV2 and TRBJ2-7, reads EPEVTQTPSHQVTQMGQEVILRCVPISNHLYFYWYRQILGQKVEFLVSFYNNEISEKSEIFDDQFSVERPDGSNFTLKIRSTKLEDSAMYFCASSGTSGTLSYEQYFGPGTRLTVT.

V is TRBV6-4 and J is TRBJ1-2; 8 bases are shared with TRBD1. This CDR3 is built from 14 residues. Germline values: CDR1 MRHNA, CDR2 SNTAGT. The junction had 7 bases not matched to a gene; V was cut back by 7 bases and J by 3 bases. Written as DNA, the CDR3 is TGTGCCAGCACCCCAGGACAGGGAGACTATGGCTACACCTTC. It encodes CASTPGQGDYGYTF.

The chain has TRBV18 and TRBJ2-5, with TRBD2 as a possible D gene (6 bases). The germline CDR1 and CDR2 sequences are KGHSH and LQKENI. Trimming cost V 5 bases and J 7 bases, with 17 bases left between them. CDR3 size: 14 residues. CDR3: CASSSAVEGMTQYF. The CDR3 nucleotides read TGTGCCAGCTCATCGGCGGTGGAGGGGATGACCCAGTACTTC.

The rearrangement joins TRBV6-5 to TRBJ2-5; TRBD2 is a possible D gene (6 bases). Trimming pared 0 bases from V and 0 bases from J, leaving 8 bases between. Germline CDR1 reads MNHEY; CDR2 reads SVGAGI. This CDR3 spans 15 amino acids. CDR3 DNA: TGTGCCAGCAGTTACTCGTGGGGGGACCAAGAGACCCAGTACTTC. Protein product: CASSYSWGDQETQYF.

This rearrangement joins TRBV28 to TRBJ2-2; D not resolved. Germline assignment: CDR1 MDHEN and CDR2 SYDVKM. The CDR3 totals 9 residues. The CDR3 DNA follows: TGTGAGCCCACCGGGGAGCTGTTTTTT. Its protein product is CEPTGELFF.

The chain recombines TRBV18 with TRBJ2-1; D possibly corresponds to TRBD1 (6 bases). The germline V gene encodes CDR1 KGHSH and CDR2 LQKENI. The CDR3 loop spans 15 amino acids. Trimming removed 8 bases at V and 5 bases at J, with 19 bases between. For the CDR3, the DNA is TGTGCCAGCCAGCTATTCGGGACACCCAACAATGAGCAGTTCTTC. The encoded protein is CASQLFGTPNNEQFF. Looking up the rest from reference TRBV18 and TRBJ2-1 gives the full variable domain: NAGVMQNPRHLVRRRGQEARLRCSPMKGHSHVYWYRQLPEEGLKFMVYLQKENIIDESGMPKERFSAEFPKEGPSILRIQQVVRGDSAAYFCASQLFGTPNNEQFFGPGTRLTVL.

The chain recombines TRBV25-1 with TRBJ2-2; D possibly corresponds to TRBD1 (5 bases). CDR3 size: 17 residues. Trimming took off 1 base at V and 0 bases at J, with 12 bases between the two ends. Germline V lookup: CDR1 MGHDK, CDR2 SYGVNS. This CDR3 is CASSEFITGANTGELFF. CDR3 DNA sequence: TGTGCCAGCAGTGAATTTATTACAGGCGCGAACACCGGGGAGCTGTTTTTT.

This chain links TRBV7-6 with TRBJ2-3, with 8 bases aligning to TRBD1. This CDR3 has 16 amino acids. CDR1 is SGHVS, CDR2 FNYEAQ, per germline. V lost 1 base and J lost 3; bases outside the gene matches: 6. CDR3 sequence reads: CASSLGTGMVTDTQYF. In nucleotides, the CDR3 is TGTGCCAGCAGCTTAGGGACAGGGATGGTGACAGATACGCAGTATTTT.

The chain combines TRBV4-2 with TRBJ2-3, with 9 bases matching TRBD2. Germline V CDR1 and CDR2: LGHNA, YNFKEQ. V shed 0 bases and J 2 bases; nucleotides not matched to a gene: 3. The CDR3 extends over 16 amino acids. CDR3 coding DNA: TGTGCCAGCAGCCAAGATAGCGGGAGATCCACAGATACGCAGTATTTT. As protein: CASSQDSGRSTDTQYF.

The chain has TRBV6-6 and TRBJ1-2, with 7 bases matching TRBD1. This CDR3 comprises 13 residues. V shed 7 bases, J shed 2 bases, and the junction held 4 bases outside the gene matches. From germline, CDR1 is MNHNY and CDR2 SVGAGI (reference sequence). CDR3 sequence (DNA): TGTGCCAGCAATCCGACAGGGAACTATGGCTACACCTTC. Protein product: CASNPTGNYGYTF.

This sequence joins TRBV7-8 and TRBJ2-3, with TRBD2 identical over 12 bases. After removal of 5 bases from V and 2 bases from J, the junction contained 11 bases not matched to a gene. Germline V gives CDR1 SGHVS, CDR2 FQNEAQ. This CDR3 contains 18 residues. CDR3 nucleotides: TGTGCCAGCAGCCCCCGAGTCGGACTAGCGGGGAACACAGATACGCAGTATTTT. It codes for CASSPRVGLAGNTDTQYF.

The chain uses TRBV5-1 and TRBJ2-7, with TRBD1 identical over 7 bases. The CDR3 spans 15 residues. Germline V CDR1 and CDR2: SGHRS, YFSETQ. J gave up 1 base and V 0 bases, and 4 bases lay outside the gene matches. CDR3 protein: CASSLGTGTSYEQYF. The CDR3 DNA sequence: TGCGCCAGCAGCTTGGGGACAGGAACTTCCTACGAGCAGTACTTC.

About this clone: A junction boundary mismatches the germline segment, possibly from a read error. The chain carries TRBV2 and TRBJ1-4; D might be TRBD1 (5 bases). The germline V gene encodes CDR1 SNHLY and CDR2 FYNNEI. The CDR3 has 15 residues. CDR3 DNA: TGTGCCAGCAGTGAAGCCTGGTTGGGGGGTGCAGGCGGCGGCTTT. This translates into CASSEAWLGGAGGGF.

The chain links TRBV5-5 to TRBJ2-3; D gene uncertain. In germline, CDR1 is SGHKS, CDR2 YYEKEE (reference sequence). This CDR3 comprises 14 residues. Trimming cost V 0 bases and J 0 bases, with 5 bases left between them. The CDR3 spells CASSLDYSTDTQYF. CDR3 nucleotides: TGTGCCAGCAGCTTGGACTACAGCACAGATACGCAGTATTTT.